This T cell receptor beta chain appears in the sequencing data of a study of response to subunit inactivated influenza vaccine. Overall study findings and caveats: It was the authors' suggestion that each seasonal influenza vaccination recruits few new T cells.

This clonotype was detected a few times. Its antigen remains unidentified. Each CDR3 protein is one row after TCRdb ran MiXCR on the RT-PCR reads. The sample carries fewer than 650,000 distinct CDR3 sequences, 13% recorded once. The specimen comprised PBMCs from blood, sampled 40 to 50 days after vaccination. This receptor was obtained from a middle-aged man who received an inactivated influenza vaccine.

DNA of the CDR3: TGTGCCACCAGCCGGACAGGGGCCTACGAGCAGTACTTC. Translated, it gives CATSRTGAYEQYF. The V and J genes are TRBV24-1 and TRBJ2-7; 9 positions agree with TRBD1. With V trimmed by 7 bases and J by 2 bases, 2 bases remained unmatched. This CDR3 spans 13 amino acids. CDR1 KGHDR and CDR2 SFDVKD come from the germline V gene.